This is a list of T cell receptor beta chains from one sample in a study of somatic mutations in cytotoxic T cells in rheumatoid arthritis. The assay was immunoSEQ multiplex PCR, and TCRdb's table has in-frame clones only and misses some. Of about 7,000 clones listed, 60% to 85% are singletons. The sample comprised CD8+ T cells sorted from blood. Every receptor here comes from an adult with rheumatoid arthritis. Both conserved end residues are part of each CDR3. D genes are given only for firm matches. Size tells how often a clone was seen (once, few, many) or the class of an expanded clone, and some rows leave it out.

v_call	d_call	j_call	clone_size	cdr3_aa	cdr3_nt
TRBV7-9	TRBD2	TRBJ2-5	few	CASSLGTGAGGRETQYF	TGTGCCAGCAGCTTAGGGACTGGAGCGGGGGGTCGGGAGACCCAGTACTTC
TRBV5-6	TRBD1	TRBJ1-2	-	CASRPRDRVYGYTF	TGTGCCAGCAGACCTAGGGACAGGGTCTATGGCTACACCTTC
TRBV5-4	-	TRBJ2-3	few	CASSRVSLEGTDTQYF	TGTGCCAGCAGCCGTGTCTCACTGGAAGGCACAGATACGCAGTATTTT
TRBV7-9	-	TRBJ1-2	-	CASSLEGGYTF	TGTGCCAGCAGCCTGGAGGGTGGCTACACCTTC
TRBV27	-	TRBJ1-4	-	CASSLLGGAYEKLFF	TGTGCCAGCAGTTTATTGGGGGGGGCCTATGAAAAACTGTTTTTT
TRBV9	TRBD2	TRBJ2-1	-	CASSVQGLAGGNEQFF	TGTGCCAGCAGCGTACAGGGACTAGCGGGGGGCAATGAGCAGTTCTTC
TRBV5-6	-	TRBJ1-2	-	CASSAFSGYTF	TGTGCCAGCTCCGCCTTTAGTGGCTACACCTTC
TRBV4-3	TRBD1	TRBJ1-1	-	CATRDRGSTEAFF	TGCGCCACTCGGGACAGGGGGTCCACTGAAGCTTTCTTT
TRBV7-8	-	TRBJ1-5	-	CASSYTGNNQPQHF	TGTGCCAGCAGCTACACAGGGAATAATCAGCCCCAGCATTTT
TRBV19	-	TRBJ2-7	-	CASTGGNTYEQYF	TGTGCCAGTACTGGGGGTAATACCTACGAGCAGTACTTC
TRBV5-1	TRBD2	TRBJ2-1	-	CASSFLAGDNEQFF	TGCGCCAGCAGCTTCCTAGCGGGGGACAATGAGCAGTTCTTC
TRBV6-1	TRBD2	TRBJ2-4	-	CASSEVGNSGGRENIQYF	TGTGCCAGCAGTGAAGTGGGGAATAGCGGGGGGCGGGAAAACATTCAGTACTTC
TRBV10-1	TRBD1	TRBJ1-1	-	CASSVYRGLALGTEAFF	TGCGCCAGCAGCGTTTACAGGGGATTGGCTCTTGGCACTGAAGCTTTCTTT
TRBV11-1	-	TRBJ1-2	-	CASSLDLRGVRGGYTF	TGTGCCAGCAGCTTAGACCTCCGTGGGGTCCGAGGGGGCTACACCTTC
TRBV28	-	TRBJ1-4	large	CASSFRRPRATNEKLFF	TGTGCCAGCAGTTTCCGCAGACCTCGGGCAACTAATGAAAAACTGTTTTTT
TRBV2	-	TRBJ1-3	-	CASSTSEARTGNTIYF	-
TRBV7-9	-	TRBJ2-7	few	CASSADGDEQYF	TGTGCCAGCAGCGCAGACGGAGACGAGCAGTACTTC
TRBV4-1	-	TRBJ2-7	-	CASSQTNDRNYEQYF	TGCGCCAGCAGCCAAACTAATGACAGAAACTACGAGCAGTACTTC
TRBV29-1	-	TRBJ2-1	-	CSVEDPTGWNEQFF	TGCAGCGTTGAAGATCCCACAGGGTGGAATGAGCAGTTCTTC
TRBV28	-	TRBJ1-5	-	CASSPRQSSNQPQHF	TGTGCCAGCAGCCCCAGACAGAGTAGCAATCAGCCCCAGCATTTT
TRBV7-2	-	TRBJ2-3	-	CASSKSGSTDTQYF	TGTGCCAGCAGCAAGAGCGGGAGCACAGATACGCAGTATTTT
TRBV6-1	-	TRBJ2-7	-	CASPPNRVSYEQYF	TGTGCCAGCCCCCCGAACAGGGTGTCCTACGAGCAGTACTTC
TRBV6-5	-	TRBJ1-5	-	CASSTYRNQPQHF	TGTGCCAGCAGTACATACCGCAATCAGCCCCAGCATTTT